Sequencing of this T cell receptor beta chain was carried out in a study of T-cell memory formation after mild COVID-19. Regarding this clonotype: As yet, its antigen is unknown.

Study-wide points: Nothing confirmed that second-wave clones peaking on day 37 were specific for SARS-CoV-2.

Libraries for TCRalpha and TCRbeta carried sample barcodes and unique molecular identifiers via 5'RACE. TCRdb re-derived calls from the 5' RACE reads in MiXCR, one entry per CDR3 protein. This repertoire shows hundreds of thousands of distinct CDR3 sequences, 15% to 20% found once; its top ten account for more than 20%. CDR3 size: 20 residues. Germline trimming cut 3 bases from V and 0 bases from J; bases unmatched to any gene: 13. Sequencing input: PBMCs or a T cell subset sorted from them (not recorded which). This chain links TRBV12-3 or TRBV12-4 with TRBJ2-6; 8 positions match TRBD2. The sequence was obtained from a man aged 18 to 29 who had mild COVID-19 (a few samples of this study predate the infection). Cell type and time point are not known. The DNA for the CDR3 is TGTGCCAGCAGTTTCGGGGCGGGGGGATACCTAAGCTCTGGGGCCAACGTCCTGACTTTC. This encodes CASSFGAGGYLSSGANVLTF.